The 30 T cell receptor beta chains listed next were all sequenced from one sample in a study of long-term antiretroviral therapy in people with HIV. immunoSEQ v3.0 was run at survey level. Clones were read by immunoSEQ multiplex PCR, and TCRdb kept only the in-frame ones, dropping some. The table shows under 12,000 clones, with about 80% occurring only once. The specimen was unsorted PBMCs, collected at the start of antiretroviral therapy, before treatment. These receptors originate from a man in his thirties or forties with HIV.

V is TRBV7-2 and J is TRBJ1-2; unclear D gene. CDR3 length equals 17 residues. Germline-derived CDR1 and CDR2 are SGHTA and FQGNSA. Trimming shortened V by 1 base and J by 4 bases, and 19 bases separated the two germline ends. The CDR3 coding sequence is TGTGCCAGCAGCTTAGGTTCCGTGGTAGCAGTTACCTATGGCTACACCTTC. Translating gives CASSLGSVVAVTYGYTF.

The chain uses TRBV7-9 and TRBJ2-2; TRBD1 might be the D (5 bases). The V end was cut by 1 base, the J end by 4 bases, with 7 bases between. Germline V gives CDR1 SEHNR, CDR2 FQNEAQ (reference sequence). The CDR3 is 14 residues long. The chain's CDR3 is CASSLDRITGELFF. In DNA, the CDR3 is TGTGCCAGCAGCTTAGACAGGATCACCGGGGAGCTGTTTTTT.

The chain carries TRBV2 and TRBJ2-7, with D possibly being TRBD2 (6 bases). V was shortened by 7 bases and J by 0 bases, with 16 bases between the two germline ends. This CDR3 contains 15 residues. Germline V CDR1 and CDR2: SNHLY, FYNNEI. CDR3 DNA: TGTGCCAGCACTCCCAGGGCGCGGGACTCCTACGAGCAGTACTTC. This gives the protein CASTPRARDSYEQYF.

The rearrangement uses TRBV5-5 and TRBJ1-4, with TRBD1 matching over 7 bases. The junction had 8 bases not matched to a gene; V was cut back by 4 bases and J by 5 bases. This CDR3 has 15 amino acids. The germline V gene has CDR1 SGHKS and CDR2 YYEKEE (reference sequence). The CDR3 loop reads CASSPPGQRNEKLFF. CDR3 DNA: TGTGCCAGCAGCCCCCCGGGACAGAGGAATGAAAAACTGTTTTTT.

This clone has only one observation. This rearrangement joins TRBV19 to TRBJ1-4, with D unresolved. Trimming left V 7 bases short and J 8 bases short, with 20 bases between. The CDR3 runs to 15 residues. Germline assignment: CDR1 LNHDA and CDR2 SQIVND (reference sequence). The CDR3 DNA sequence: TGTGCCAGTACTCCCCGCCAAGTCGGTTCGGAAAAACTGTTTTTT. As protein: CASTPRQVGSEKLFF.

This clone was seen a handful of times. The rearrangement links TRBV7-9 to TRBJ2-3; no clear D gene. The CDR3 has 15 amino acids. Between the trimmed V and J ends, which lost 4 bases and 1 base, there was a span of 12 bases. Germline CDR1 reads SEHNR; CDR2 reads FQNEAQ (reference sequence). The CDR3 reads CASSSPGRGTDTQYF. CDR3 coding DNA: TGTGCCAGCAGCTCCCCAGGAAGGGGCACAGATACGCAGTATTTT.

This sequence joins TRBV9 and TRBJ2-7, with D perhaps TRBD1 (6 bases). CDR1 is SGDLS, CDR2 YYNGEE, per germline. CDR3 length: 11 amino acids. The germline V and J ends were trimmed by 3 bases and 6 bases, with 7 bases remaining between them. The CDR3 DNA sequence: TGTGCCAGCAGCGCAGGGGTCGAGCAGTACTTC. Translation gives CASSAGVEQYF.

The gene calls are TRBV6-5 and TRBJ2-5, with TRBD2 matching over 7 bases. The germline V gene encodes CDR1 MNHEY and CDR2 SVGAGI. The CDR3 runs 15 residues. The ends lost 7 bases at V and 0 bases at J; junction bases unmatched: 8. CDR3: CASIPHGGYQETQYF. The CDR3 region has the DNA TGTGCCAGCATCCCACACGGGGGGTACCAAGAGACCCAGTACTTC.

V usage is TRBV7-2 and J usage is TRBJ2-5, with 11 bases identical to TRBD2. The V and J ends lost 5 bases and 4 bases, in that order; junction bases with no gene match: 12. This CDR3 has 17 amino acids. The V gene's germline CDR1 is SGHTA and CDR2 FQGNSA. In nucleotides, the CDR3 is TGTGCCAGCAGCCCAGGACGGCTAGCGGGAGGTGGAGAGACCCAGTACTTC. Its translation is CASSPGRLAGGGETQYF.

Relative to its sample, this clone is medium-sized (0.01 to 0.1%). The chain couples TRBV19 to TRBJ1-1; D is uncertain. Between the trimmed V and J ends, which lost 3 bases and 1 base, there was a span of 12 bases. Per germline, CDR1 LNHDA and CDR2 SQIVND (reference sequence). There are 15 residues in the CDR3. Written as DNA, the CDR3 is TGTGCCAGTAGTATCAGTAGTAACGGGAACACTGAAGCTTTCTTT. Amino acids: CASSISSNGNTEAFF.

The rearrangement uses TRBV9 and TRBJ2-7; 10 bases map to TRBD1. Trimming removed 2 bases from V and 4 bases from J; junction bases left unmatched: 9. The CDR3 is made up of 16 amino acids. CDR1 and CDR2 (germline): SGDLS, YYNGEE. CDR3 loop: CASSVYRDRGLYEQYF. In nucleotides, the CDR3 is TGTGCCAGCAGCGTTTACCGGGACAGGGGATTGTACGAGCAGTACTTC. Supplemented by reference TRBV9 and TRBJ2-7, the full variable domain reads DSGVTQTPKHLITATGQRVTLRCSPRSGDLSVYWYQQSLDQGLQFLIQYYNGEERAKGNILERFSAQQFPDLHSELNLSSLELGDSALYFCASSVYRDRGLYEQYFGPGTRLTVT.

The gene calls are TRBV7-2 and TRBJ2-1; D is uncertain. From germline, CDR1 is SGHTA and CDR2 FQGNSA. This CDR3 spans 13 amino acids. The germline V and J ends were trimmed by 5 bases and 7 bases, with 12 bases remaining between them. CDR3 amino acids: CASSLTWANEQFF. CDR3 sequence (DNA): TGTGCCAGCAGCCTTACTTGGGCGAATGAGCAGTTCTTC. The complete variable domain, with remaining parts taken from reference TRBV7-2 and TRBJ2-1, reads GAGVSQSPSNKVTEKGKDVELRCDPISGHTALYWYRQSLGQGLEFLIYFQGNSAPDKSGLPSDRFSAERTGGSVSTLTIQRTQQEDSAVYLCASSLTWANEQFFGPGTRLTVL.

This chain links TRBV25-1 with TRBJ2-1; D unresolved. Germline-derived CDR1 and CDR2 are MGHDK and SYGVNS. The CDR3 is 12 amino acids. Trimming left V 3 bases short and J 7 bases short, with 7 bases between. DNA of the CDR3: TGTGCCAGCAGTGACTTAGGTAATGAGCAGTTCTTC. Amino acids: CASSDLGNEQFF.

The chain couples TRBV7-2 to TRBJ2-2; 9 nucleotides agree with TRBD2. Germline V gene data show CDR1 as SGHTA and CDR2 as FQGNSA. V gave up 1 base and J gave up 6 bases; unmatched junction bases: 15. The CDR3 contains 19 residues. CDR3 in amino acids: CASSLEWGNSGSGAGELFF. DNA for the CDR3: TGTGCCAGCAGCTTAGAATGGGGGAATAGCGGGAGCGGGGCCGGGGAGCTGTTTTTT.

The chain couples TRBV9 to TRBJ2-7; TRBD2 might be the D (6 bases). The V gene lost 3 bases and the J gene lost 3 bases, with 10 bases spanning the gap. The CDR3 has 13 amino acids. Per germline, CDR1 SGDLS and CDR2 YYNGEE. CDR3 region: CASSGRLGYEQYF. CDR3 in DNA: TGTGCCAGCAGCGGCCGACTAGGCTACGAGCAGTACTTC.

Notes on this clone: At one end, the junction sequence differs from germline, possibly due to a read error. The genes are TRBV19 and TRBJ2-5, with D unresolved. Germline CDR1 is LNHDA and CDR2 is SQIVND (reference sequence). This CDR3 comprises 11 residues. The CDR3 reads CASSIARPQNF. The CDR3 bases are TGTGCCAGTAGTATAGCTAGACCGCAGAACTTC. The variable domain in full, with the rest retrieved from reference TRBV19 and TRBJ2-5, is DGGITQSPKYLFRKEGQNVTLSCEQNLNHDAMYWYRQDPGQGLRLIYYSQIVNDFQKGDIAEGYSVSREKKESFPLTVTSAQKNPTAFYLCASSIARPQNFGPGTRLLVL.

V and J are TRBV5-6 and TRBJ2-2; 7 nucleotides align to TRBD1. Germline CDR1 reads SGHDT; CDR2 reads YYEEEE. The CDR3 is 16 amino acids. The ends lost 3 bases at V and 4 bases at J; junction bases unmatched: 9. CDR3 amino acids: CASSYTGEWGTGELFF. CDR3 sequence (DNA): TGTGCCAGCAGCTACACAGGGGAATGGGGCACCGGGGAGCTGTTTTTT.

The chain links TRBV5-1 to TRBJ1-1; weak D call: TRBD1 (6 bases). CDR1 is SGHRS, CDR2 YFSETQ, per germline. With 4 bases removed from V and 1 base from J, the gap between germline ends came to 11 bases. The CDR3 runs 14 residues. CDR3 region: CASSKSTGNTEAFF. The CDR3 nucleotides are TGCGCCAGCAGCAAATCGACAGGGAACACTGAAGCTTTCTTT.

V is TRBV11-2 and J is TRBJ2-1, with 11 bases fitting TRBD2. After removal of 0 bases from V and 5 bases from J, the junction contained 9 bases not matched to a gene. The CDR3 is 18 amino acids. Germline V gene sequence: CDR1 SGHAT, CDR2 FQNNGV. CDR3 amino acids: CASSLDGRTSGYNNEQFF. The DNA of the CDR3 is TGTGCCAGCAGCTTAGATGGGAGGACTAGCGGGTATAACAATGAGCAGTTCTTC. Variable domain in full (rest from reference TRBV11-2 and TRBJ2-1): EAGVAQSPRYKIIEKRQSVAFWCNPISGHATLYWYQQILGQGPKLLIQFQNNGVVDDSQLPKDRFSAERLKGVDSTLKIQPAKLEDSAVYLCASSLDGRTSGYNNEQFFGPGTRLTVL.

This clone was seen only once. The chain is built from TRBV5-4 and TRBJ2-5, with TRBD2 matching 11 bases. This CDR3 contains 17 residues. J lost 0 bases, V lost 4 bases, and 8 bases had no gene match. Germline CDR1 is SGHNT and CDR2 is YYREEE (reference sequence). In DNA, the CDR3 is TGTGCCAGCAGCGGGAGACTAGCGGGGATGTACCAAGAGACCCAGTACTTC. Protein sequence: CASSGRLAGMYQETQYF.

The chain joins TRBV7-9 to TRBJ2-1; D is perhaps TRBD2 (6 bases). The CDR3 is 15 residues long. V lost 2 bases to trimming and J lost 1 base, with 9 bases between them. CDR1 is SEHNR and CDR2 is FQNEAQ in the germline V gene (reference sequence). Here the CDR3 DNA reads TGTGCCAGCAGCTTAAGACTAGGGTCCTACAATGAGCAGTTCTTC. Translation gives CASSLRLGSYNEQFF.

The V and J genes are TRBV25-1 and TRBJ2-7; the match to TRBD1 covers 10 bases. The CDR3 is 17 amino acids. CDR1 is MGHDK and CDR2 is SYGVNS in the germline V gene. The ends lost 6 bases at V and 4 bases at J; junction bases unmatched: 15. The CDR3 nucleotides read TGTGCCAGCAGACCCCCCCCCGGGACAGGGGAAGGGTACGAGCAGTACTTC. Translating gives CASRPPPGTGEGYEQYF.

The chain recombines TRBV6-1 with TRBJ2-3, with TRBD2 matching 7 bases. CDR1 MNHNS and CDR2 SASEGT come from the germline V gene. After removal of 7 bases from V and 0 bases from J, the junction contained 4 bases not matched to a gene. There are 14 residues in the CDR3. CDR3 sequence (DNA): TGTGCCAGCACGGCGGGGGAAAGCACAGATACGCAGTATTTT. This codes for CASTAGESTDTQYF.

V is TRBV5-8 and J is TRBJ1-1, with a weak D call TRBD1 (6 bases). The CDR3 is made up of 15 amino acids. Trimming cost V 1 base and J 6 bases, with 16 bases left between them. The V gene's germline CDR1 is SGHTS and CDR2 YDEGEE. The CDR3, as DNA: TGTGCCAGCAGCTTGACCGGACAGAAAACTTCTGAAGCTTTCTTT. This sequence encodes CASSLTGQKTSEAFF.

This chain uses TRBV6-1 with TRBJ1-1, with a weak D call TRBD1 (6 bases). Per germline, CDR1 MNHNS and CDR2 SASEGT. The ends were cut back, 2 bases at V and 1 base at J, with 8 bases in the middle. CDR3 length: 14 residues. The CDR3 coding sequence is TGTGCCAGCAGTGAATTAGGGGGGAACACTGAAGCTTTCTTT. This encodes CASSELGGNTEAFF.

This clone was seen only a few times. The J gene is TRBJ1-2, the V gene TRBV13; no definite D call. The germline CDR1 and CDR2 sequences are PRHDT and FYEKMQ (reference sequence). The CDR3 is 15 residues long. V shed 3 bases and J shed 1 base, with 12 bases lying between them. The CDR3 nucleotides read TGTGCCAGCAGCTTTTTGTTTGCCGTTAACTATGGCTACACCTTC. Its protein product is CASSFLFAVNYGYTF.

The J gene is TRBJ2-1, the V gene TRBV27; TRBD2 agrees at 9 bases. After removal of 6 bases from V and 4 bases from J, the junction contained 7 bases not matched to a gene. Per germline, CDR1 MNHEY and CDR2 SMNVEV (reference sequence). The CDR3 is 15 residues long. The CDR3 DNA is TGTGCCAGCAGCCCAGGCACTAGCGGGTACAATGAGCAGTTCTTC. It specifies CASSPGTSGYNEQFF.

This clone showed up just once. The V call is TRBV27, the J call TRBJ2-7, with 12 bases fitting TRBD2. The V gene's germline CDR1 is MNHEY and CDR2 SMNVEV (reference sequence). The CDR3 has 16 amino acids. Trimming at V came to 5 bases and at J to 0 bases, leaving 5 bases not matched to a gene. The CDR3 nucleotides read TGTGCCAGCAGTCCGGGACTAGCGGGCTACTCCTACGAGCAGTACTTC. Translated: CASSPGLAGYSYEQYF.

V usage is TRBV27 and J usage is TRBJ2-1; D unresolved. The CDR3 runs 15 residues. Trimming shortened V by 6 bases and J by 2 bases, and 14 bases separated the two germline ends. Per the germline V gene, CDR1 is MNHEY and CDR2 is SMNVEV (reference sequence). The CDR3, as DNA: TGTGCCAGCAGGTTCTCTGCAACCGCCTACAATGAGCAGTTCTTC. This translates into CASRFSATAYNEQFF.

The genes are TRBV19 and TRBJ2-7; D is perhaps TRBD2 (6 bases). Trimming pared 6 bases from V and 4 bases from J, leaving 16 bases between. Germline CDR1 reads LNHDA; CDR2 reads SQIVND (reference sequence). The CDR3 extends over 14 amino acids. The CDR3 sequence is CASSLRDSKYEQYF. CDR3 DNA: TGTGCCAGTAGCCTCCGGGACTCCAAATACGAGCAGTACTTC.